Below, one T cell receptor beta chain is given with its context. The sample belongs to a study of blood T cell repertoires in COVID-19. Study-level information: The cDNA or gDNA used as material had been derived from T cells, B-cell-depleted T cells, or PBMCs.

In the original workflow: Estimates of nucleated cell counts were drawn from the amplification of reference gene primers. Assay used: immunoSEQ multiplex PCR; TCRdb lists only in-frame clones, some missing. V and J calls and clone size are given by that table; D and trimming were obtained from the DNA. The repertoire holds around 150,000 clones, with approximately 84% as singletons. This study enrolled people aged about 18 to 100 from about 26 US geographic areas. V was pared by 10 bases and J by 0 bases, with 12 bases between. Germline V gene sequence: CDR1 ENHRY, CDR2 SYGVKD. The CDR3 extends over 13 amino acids.

This clonotype was obtained from a woman in her forties or fifties with acute COVID-19. The sequencing sample was made of PBMCs or T cells enriched from blood (not recorded which). This chain connects TRBV10-3 to TRBJ1-1; a possible D gene is TRBD1 (5 bases). The CDR3: CATEQVMNTEAFF. Written as DNA, the CDR3 is TGTGCCACCGAACAGGTCATGAACACTGAAGCTTTCTTT.